The present T cell receptor beta chain was sequenced within a study of OX40 agonist ivuxolimab in advanced cancers. Study at large: Hepatocellular carcinoma, melanoma, renal cell or head and neck cancer affected the dose-escalation patients. Under the entry rules, prior anti-PD-1, anti-PD-L1 or anti-CTLA-4 therapy was allowed, and approximately 40% had some.

Germline lookup yields CDR1 MNHEY and CDR2 SMNVEV (reference sequence). V lost 4 bases and J lost 4, with 13 bases in between. CDR3 size: 14 residues. Researchers took blood at baseline, on cycle 4 day 1, and on cycle 7 day 1. Profiling relied on immunoSEQ multiplex PCR, and the TCRdb table lists in-frame clones only, not all of them. The sample shows just over 90,000 clones, 94% of them seen only once. The clonotype was recovered from an adult with an advanced solid tumor such as melanoma, head and neck, liver or kidney cancer. This chain links TRBV27 with TRBJ2-5; D gene ambiguous. Here the sequenced sample was CD4+ or CD8+ T cells sorted from blood, taken in a trial of the OX40 agonist ivuxolimab. This CDR3 is CASSSSLVGETQYF. The CDR3 region has the DNA TGTGCCAGCAGTTCCAGCCTGGTGGGAGAGACCCAGTACTTC.